This T cell receptor (beta chain) emerged from a study of OX40 agonist ivuxolimab in advanced cancers. General observations from the study: CD4+ and CD8+ blood T cells expanded clonally by week 6 at 0.1 to 3.0 mg/kg.

As concerns this clone: Its target is unknown.

CDR3 length equals 19 residues. V dropped 0 bases and J dropped 6 bases, with 26 bases sitting between them. Germline CDR1 SGHRS, CDR2 YFSETQ. Clones were sequenced by immunoSEQ multiplex PCR, and TCRdb holds only the in-frame ones, with some missing. This sample yields about 48,000 clones, of which 85% to 90% are seen a single time; approximately 2% belongs to the top ten. This specimen was CD4+ or CD8+ T cells sorted from blood, taken in a trial of the OX40 agonist ivuxolimab. The rearrangement links TRBV5-1 to TRBJ2-3; D perhaps matches TRBD2 (5 bases). The sequence derives from an adult with an advanced solid tumor such as melanoma, head and neck, liver or kidney cancer. The CDR3 spells CASSLASFQSFTPGDTQYF. The CDR3 DNA sequence: TGCGCCAGCAGCTTGGCCAGTTTCCAATCCTTTACTCCGGGGGATACGCAGTATTTT.